Listed below are T cell receptor beta chains from one sample, sequenced in a study of T cells in Graves' hyperthyroidism and ophthalmopathy. TCRdb fed the multiplex PCR reads into MiXCR, producing one record per CDR3 protein. The profile shows roughly 630,000 distinct CDR3 sequences, approximately 14% of them singletons. Material: blood. The receptors come from a woman in her 30s with Graves' hyperthyroidism. The CDR3 runs from the conserved cysteine through the conserved F or W.

J gene: TRBJ1-1; CDR3 length: 14; V gene: TRBV18; CDR3 protein: CASSGTIRNTEAFF
J gene: TRBJ1-6; CDR3 length: 14; V gene: TRBV7-9; CDR3 protein: CASSLVPSNSPLHF
J gene: TRBJ1-4; CDR3 length: 19; V gene: TRBV2; CDR3 protein: CASMSLAGTGDATNEKLFF
J gene: TRBJ2-7; CDR3 length: 17; V gene: TRBV28; CDR3 protein: CASSRWEREGSGYEQYF
J gene: TRBJ2-5; CDR3 length: 17; V gene: TRBV12-3/TRBV12-4; CDR3 protein: CASSLAGGLALQETQYF
J gene: TRBJ2-7; CDR3 length: 16; V gene: TRBV11-2; CDR3 protein: CASSLDGTSGLYEQYF
J gene: TRBJ2-5; CDR3 length: 13; V gene: TRBV6-1; CDR3 protein: CASSRSLQETQYF
J gene: TRBJ2-2; CDR3 length: 16; V gene: TRBV19; CDR3 protein: CASSIKGLASTGELFF
J gene: TRBJ1-2; CDR3 length: 12; V gene: TRBV7-9; CDR3 protein: CASSLSAYGYTF
J gene: TRBJ2-2; CDR3 length: 16; V gene: TRBV4-2; CDR3 protein: CASSQPGTGSIGELFF
J gene: TRBJ1-5; CDR3 length: 14; V gene: TRBV12-3/TRBV12-4; CDR3 protein: CASSPRSSNQPQHF
J gene: TRBJ2-5; CDR3 length: 12; V gene: TRBV30; CDR3 protein: CAWSVLQETQYF
J gene: TRBJ2-1; CDR3 length: 11; V gene: TRBV20-1; CDR3 protein: CSAEFYNEQFF
J gene: TRBJ2-3; CDR3 length: 14; V gene: TRBV19; CDR3 protein: CASSIGGYTDTQYF
J gene: TRBJ2-5; CDR3 length: 13; V gene: TRBV11-2; CDR3 protein: CASSLAQQETQYF
J gene: TRBJ1-5; CDR3 length: 15; V gene: TRBV6-1; CDR3 protein: CASSGREYSNQPQHF
J gene: TRBJ2-1; CDR3 length: 16; V gene: TRBV5-4; CDR3 protein: CASSLPSRSSYNEQFF
J gene: TRBJ2-1; CDR3 length: 15; V gene: TRBV18; CDR3 protein: CASSLLGGAPNEQFF
J gene: TRBJ2-5; CDR3 length: 14; V gene: TRBV11-2; CDR3 protein: CASSLTGGLETQYF
J gene: TRBJ2-7; CDR3 length: 14; V gene: TRBV5-1; CDR3 protein: CASSPDSAGREQYF
J gene: TRBJ2-7; CDR3 length: 16; V gene: TRBV6-5; CDR3 protein: CASSYRLVEVRYEQYF
J gene: TRBJ1-5; CDR3 length: 13; V gene: TRBV5-1; CDR3 protein: CASSATGAQPQHF
J gene: TRBJ2-3; CDR3 length: 14; V gene: TRBV20-1; CDR3 protein: CSARGWTAPDTQYF
J gene: TRBJ1-4; CDR3 length: 14; V gene: TRBV6-2/TRBV6-3; CDR3 protein: CASAELATNEKLFF
J gene: TRBJ2-2; CDR3 length: 14; V gene: TRBV20-1; CDR3 protein: CSASLTGASGELFF
J gene: TRBJ2-1; CDR3 length: 17; V gene: TRBV14; CDR3 protein: CASSQMGLAGVINEQFF